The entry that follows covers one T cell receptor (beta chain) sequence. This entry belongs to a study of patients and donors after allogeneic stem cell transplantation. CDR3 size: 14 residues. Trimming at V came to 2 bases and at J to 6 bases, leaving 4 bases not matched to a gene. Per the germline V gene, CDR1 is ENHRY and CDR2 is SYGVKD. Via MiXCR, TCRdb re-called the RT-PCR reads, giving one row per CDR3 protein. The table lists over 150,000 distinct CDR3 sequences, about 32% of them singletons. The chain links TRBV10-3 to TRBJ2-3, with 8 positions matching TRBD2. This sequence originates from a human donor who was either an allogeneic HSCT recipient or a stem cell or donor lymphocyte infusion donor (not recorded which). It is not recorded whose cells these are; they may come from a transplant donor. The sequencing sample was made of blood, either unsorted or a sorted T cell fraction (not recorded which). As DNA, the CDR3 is TGTGCCATCAGTGAGAGCGGGGGAGGGGATACGCAGTATTTT. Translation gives CAISESGGGDTQYF.